This T cell receptor beta chain was identified during a study of blood T cell repertoires in COVID-19. Repertoires were generated with immunoSEQ multiplex PCR, while TCRdb's copy carries only in-frame clones and drops some. Seen here are around 310,000 clones, 90% observed once, and the top ten hold about 1%. Germline lookup yields CDR1 SGDLS and CDR2 YYNGEE. CDR3 size: 15 residues. With V trimmed by 0 bases and J by 5 bases, 3 bases remained unmatched. Enrollment of patients from Seattle took place during active infection, with longitudinal follow-up. The receptor was isolated from a woman in her thirties or forties with COVID-19, enrolled during active disease. Material: peripheral blood. The chain links TRBV9 to TRBJ1-5; 9 positions agree with TRBD1. In DNA, the CDR3 is TGTGCCAGCAGCGTAGGAGGGACAGGGTATCAGCCCCAGCATTTT. This encodes CASSVGGTGYQPQHF. Supplemented by reference TRBV9 and TRBJ1-5, the full variable domain reads DSGVTQTPKHLITATGQRVTLRCSPRSGDLSVYWYQQSLDQGLQFLIQYYNGEERAKGNILERFSAQQFPDLHSELNLSSLELGDSALYFCASSVGGTGYQPQHFGDGTRLSIL.